Listed below are T cell receptor beta chains from one sample, sequenced in a study of T-cell reconstitution after alpha-beta-depleted transplantation in children. In TCRdb, the PCR reads were re-called with MiXCR into one record per CDR3 protein. The sample includes some 440,000 distinct CDR3 sequences, around 16% of them seen just once. The input for sequencing was PBMCs, mostly from graft donor cells, taken 360 days after TCRalphabeta/CD19-depleted stem cell transplant. The receptors were sampled from a boy in the first two years of life who had a stem cell transplant for Wiskott-Aldrich syndrome, so the T cells may come from the graft donor. CDR3s include the opening cysteine and the closing phenylalanine or tryptophan. D genes are given only for firm matches. Where a row states a size, it is once, few, many or the class of an expanded clone; other rows omit it.

J: TRBJ1-4; size: few; V: TRBV3-1; D: NA; DNA: TGTGCCAGCAGCCAAAGGCGAACCCTTAATGAAAAACTGTTTTTT; CDR3: CASSQRRTLNEKLFF
J: TRBJ2-7; size: few; V: TRBV12-3/TRBV12-4; D: NA; DNA: TGTGCCAGCAGTTTAGACCTTAGGGGCTACGAGCAGTACTTC; CDR3: CASSLDLRGYEQYF
J: TRBJ2-7; size: NA; V: TRBV11-1; D: TRBD2; DNA: TGTGCCAGCAGCAGACTCCTTAGCGGGGGGCGCTCCTACGAGCAGTACTTC; CDR3: CASSRLLSGGRSYEQYF
J: TRBJ2-2; size: medium-sized; V: TRBV20-1; D: TRBD1; DNA: TGCAGTGCTACCTTCCGGGACAGGAGGTCCGGGGAGCTGTTTTTT; CDR3: CSATFRDRRSGELFF
J: TRBJ2-5; size: few; V: TRBV29-1; D: TRBD2; DNA: TGCAGCGTTGAATATAGCGGGCTACAAGGAGAGACCCAGTACTTC; CDR3: CSVEYSGLQGETQYF
J: TRBJ2-7; size: few; V: TRBV10-3; D: TRBD1; DNA: TGTGCCGCCTCGGACAGGGGAGTACACGAGCAGTACTTC; CDR3: CAASDRGVHEQYF
J: TRBJ2-2; size: NA; V: TRBV2; D: NA; DNA: TGTGCCAGCAGGACTATCACCGGGGAGCTGTTTTTT; CDR3: CASRTITGELFF
J: TRBJ2-5; size: few; V: TRBV6-1; D: NA; DNA: TGTGCCAGCACTGGGGCCAGGGGCCAAGAGACCCAGTACTTC; CDR3: CASTGARGQETQYF
J: TRBJ2-1; size: NA; V: TRBV4-1; D: NA; DNA: TGCGCCAGCAGCCAAGCTGACCCCCCCTCCTACAATGAGCAGTTCTTC; CDR3: CASSQADPPSYNEQFF
J: TRBJ2-2; size: NA; V: TRBV6-5; D: TRBD1; DNA: TGTGCCAGCAGTTTCTCCTACAGGGGGCAGCGGACCGGGGAGCTGTTTTTT; CDR3: CASSFSYRGQRTGELFF
J: TRBJ2-2; size: few; V: TRBV29-1; D: NA; DNA: TGCAGCGTAGCCTTTAGGGCCGGGGAGCTGTTTTTT; CDR3: CSVAFRAGELFF